This T cell receptor (beta chain) was obtained from a study of beta chain features in type 1 diabetes. Study context: No age, gender or cell yield differences were seen between patients and healthy donors.

General observations from the study: A moderate, significant TCRB CDR3 shortening appeared in type 1 diabetes across four CD4+ subsets.

The sequenced template was cDNA made from the entire isolated RNA. The table came from immunoSEQ multiplex PCR; TCRdb's copy has only in-frame clones and leaves some out. The table shows about 700,000 clones, with roughly 13% occurring only once. Central memory, naive, regulatory and stem cell-like memory CD4+ cells were sorted by CD45RO/CCR7/CD25/CD127/CD95/CD27. The ends were cut back, 1 base at V and 4 bases at J, with 5 bases in the middle. Per germline, CDR1 SGHDN and CDR2 FVKESK. The CDR3 runs to 14 residues. Points on this clone: Its specificity is unknown.

Sequencing used naive CD4+ T cells from blood. The chain recombines TRBV14 with TRBJ2-6, with D unclear. This TCR was recovered from a man in his late teens or twenties with type 1 diabetes. CDR3: CASSQGKGANVLTF. The CDR3 DNA reads as TGTGCCAGCAGCCAAGGAAAGGGGGCCAACGTCCTGACTTTC.